This is a list of T cell receptor beta chains from one sample in a study of Graves' ophthalmopathy and Graves' hyperthyroidism. TCRdb reprocessed the multiplex PCR reads with MiXCR, giving one entry per CDR3 protein. The table records about 410,000 distinct CDR3 sequences, approximately 20% of them present only once. The sample comprised peripheral blood. These receptor sequences come from a woman between 18 and 30 years old with Graves' ophthalmopathy. Both conserved end residues are part of each CDR3. Fields, in order: clone size, J gene, V gene, D gene, CDR3 DNA, CDR3 protein. The D gene is left open where the match is weak. The listing skips clone size in some rows; elsewhere it reads once, few, many or a size class.

.,TRBJ1-5,TRBV28,TRBD1,TGTGCCAGCAGCGAGACAGGGCGAAATCAGCCCCAGCATTTT,CASSETGRNQPQHF
many,TRBJ2-5,TRBV11-2,.,TGTGCCAGCAGCCCTATTGCCCCAATACTAGCTAGGGGGGAGACCCAGTACTTC,CASSPIAPILARGETQYF
many,TRBJ1-3,TRBV12-3/TRBV12-4,.,TGTGCCAGCAGTTTAAGGGGGGCGGGGAGGAGCTCTGGAAACACCATATATTTT,CASSLRGAGRSSGNTIYF
.,TRBJ1-1,TRBV7-2,.,TGTGCCAGCACCTGGGGGGGGACTGAAGCTTTCTTT,CASTWGGTEAFF
many,TRBJ1-2,TRBV6-5,.,TGTGCCAGCAGTTCCTGGGTAGACGACTATGGCTACACCTTC,CASSSWVDDYGYTF
many,TRBJ1-3,TRBV30,.,TGTGCCTGGAGCCGGGGCTGGGATTTCAACTCTGGAAACACCATATATTTT,CAWSRGWDFNSGNTIYF
.,TRBJ1-1,TRBV2,.,TGTGCCAGCAGACGCCAAGGGGGAAACACTGAAGCTTTCTTT,CASRRQGGNTEAFF
many,TRBJ2-5,TRBV9,.,TGTGCCAGCAGCGCGGGACTGGCAACCATGATTACGACCCAGTACTTC,CASSAGLATMITTQYF
once,TRBJ2-7,TRBV11-2,.,TGTGCCAGCAGCCAGACCGGGACTTGGTCTTCCTACGAGCAGTACTTC,CASSQTGTWSSYEQYF
many,TRBJ2-7,TRBV27,.,TGTGCCAGCAGTTTAACCGGGACTCCCTACGAGCAGTACTTC,CASSLTGTPYEQYF
.,TRBJ2-7,TRBV30,.,TGTGCCTGGAGTGTACGGCAGCCCAGCTCCTACGAGCAGTACTTC,CAWSVRQPSSYEQYF
.,TRBJ1-1,TRBV11-2,.,TGTGCCAGCAGCCAGATTAAAACTGAAGCTTTCTTT,CASSQIKTEAFF
many,TRBJ1-2,TRBV7-2,.,TGTGCCAGCCTCCGCGGGGCAGATGGAGGCTACACCTTC,CASLRGADGGYTF
many,TRBJ1-2,TRBV19,.,TGTGCCAGTAGTATAGAACAGTCTCGTGGTGGCTACACCTTC,CASSIEQSRGGYTF
many,TRBJ1-5,TRBV27,TRBD1,TGTGCCAGCAGACCTCTCACAGGGGATAGCAATCAGCCCCAGCATTTT,CASRPLTGDSNQPQHF
many,TRBJ2-2,TRBV11-2,.,TGTGCCAGCAGCTGGACCGATACCGGGGAGCTGTTTTTT,CASSWTDTGELFF
many,TRBJ2-5,TRBV2,TRBD1,TGTGCCAGCACCCGGGACAGGGAAGAGACCCAGTACTTC,CASTRDREETQYF
many,TRBJ1-1,TRBV29-1,.,TGCGGCGTTGTGCTGGGGGGGTCGAAAACTGAAGCTTTCTTT,CGVVLGGSKTEAFF
many,TRBJ1-5,TRBV5-5,.,TGTGCCAGCAGCTTGTACAGCGGACAGCCCCAGCATTTT,CASSLYSGQPQHF
many,TRBJ1-5,TRBV13,.,TGTGCCAGCAGCTTGAGCAGGGCGGGTAGCAATCAGCCCCAGCATTTT,CASSLSRAGSNQPQHF
many,TRBJ1-1,TRBV12-5,.,TGTGCTAGTGGTTTACTCGGGGGTTCTGAAGCTTTCTTT,CASGLLGGSEAFF
few,TRBJ1-1,TRBV28,.,TGTGCCAGCATATCGGCCTCGGGAGAGAACACTGAAGCTTTCTTT,CASISASGENTEAFF
many,TRBJ2-5,TRBV10-3,TRBD1,TGTGCCATCAAAGAGACAGGGACAGGGAAAGAGACCCAGTACTTC,CAIKETGTGKETQYF
many,TRBJ1-1,TRBV28,TRBD1,TGTGCCAGCAATACAGGGGGGAACACTGAAGCTTTCTTT,CASNTGGNTEAFF
few,TRBJ1-5,TRBV24-1,.,TGTGCCACCAGTGCGAGCATTCTCCAGCCCCAGCATTTT,CATSASILQPQHF
many,TRBJ1-6,TRBV27,.,TGTGCCAGCAGTTTAATGTGGGGCTATAAAGATTCACCCCTCCACTTT,CASSLMWGYKDSPLHF
many,TRBJ2-5,TRBV11-2,TRBD2,TGTGCCAGCAGCTTACGGACTAGCGGGAGGGCCTTAGAGACCCAGTACTTC,CASSLRTSGRALETQYF
.,TRBJ1-2,TRBV12-3/TRBV12-4,.,TGTGCCAGCAACCCGGGACTGCAGTATGGCTACACCTTC,CASNPGLQYGYTF
.,TRBJ1-2,TRBV30,.,TGTGCCCGAGAGTTAAGGGGACACAACTATGGCTACACCTTC,CARELRGHNYGYTF
.,TRBJ2-7,TRBV5-1,TRBD2,TGCGCCAGCAGCCGGGGGAGGGACGTCGAGCAGTACTTC,CASSRGRDVEQYF
many,TRBJ1-2,TRBV6-1,.,TGTGCCAGCAGTGAACCCCCGGACACCTTCTTC,CASSEPPDTFF
.,TRBJ1-2,TRBV11-2,.,TGTGCCAACAGCCCCGACAGTTATGGCTACACCTTC,CANSPDSYGYTF
few,TRBJ1-1,TRBV12-5,.,TGTGCTAGTGGTTTGGAGGCGGCACCGAACACTGAAGCTTTCTTT,CASGLEAAPNTEAFF
few,TRBJ2-7,TRBV7-9,.,TGTGCCAGCAGCTTAGTTTTGGGGGGTGAGCAGTACTTC,CASSLVLGGEQYF
many,TRBJ2-7,TRBV28,.,TGTGCCAGCAGTTTGGGGGGGCGGGACGAGCAGTACTTC,CASSLGGRDEQYF
many,TRBJ2-5,TRBV27,.,TGTGCCAGCAGCCCTTATGGACCTTACTTGGGTGAGGAGACCCAGTACTTC,CASSPYGPYLGEETQYF
many,TRBJ2-6,TRBV10-3,TRBD1,TGTGCCATCAGTGCCTTTATCGACAGGGCTGGGGCCAACGTCCTGACTTTC,CAISAFIDRAGANVLTF